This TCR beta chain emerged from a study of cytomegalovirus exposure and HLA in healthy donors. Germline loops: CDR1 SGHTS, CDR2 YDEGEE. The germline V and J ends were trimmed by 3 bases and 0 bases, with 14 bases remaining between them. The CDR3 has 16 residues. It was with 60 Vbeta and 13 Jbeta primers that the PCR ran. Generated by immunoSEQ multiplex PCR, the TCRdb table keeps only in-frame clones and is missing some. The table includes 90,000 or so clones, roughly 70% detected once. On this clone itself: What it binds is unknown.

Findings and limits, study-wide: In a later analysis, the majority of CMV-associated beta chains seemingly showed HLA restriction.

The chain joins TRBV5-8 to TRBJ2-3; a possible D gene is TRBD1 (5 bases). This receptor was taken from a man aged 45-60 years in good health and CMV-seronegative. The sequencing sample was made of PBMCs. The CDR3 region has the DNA TGTGCCAGCAGCTCGACGCGGACACTTAGCACAGATACGCAGTATTTT. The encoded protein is CASSSTRTLSTDTQYF.